The 28 T cell receptor beta chains in this list originate from one sample, sequenced in a study of T cells after yellow fever vaccination. TCRdb independently ran MiXCR on the 5' RACE reads; one entry per CDR3 protein. In the table there are more than 300,000 distinct CDR3 sequences, around 4.5% of which are singletons. This material consisted of PBMCs, taken 15 days after the yellow fever booster vaccination. These receptor sequences come from a man aged 18 to 30 who received the YFV17D yellow fever vaccine.

J is TRBJ2-7 and V is TRBV5-1, with D possibly matching TRBD2 (5 bases). CDR1 is SGHRS, CDR2 YFSETQ, per germline. V was cut by 2 bases and J by 4 bases, with 10 bases left in between. The CDR3 is 13 amino acids. CDR3 DNA sequence: TGCGCCAGCAGCTTCGGGGTCCCGTACGAGCAGTACTTC. It translates to CASSFGVPYEQYF.

This clonotype showed up just a few times. The chain is built from TRBV5-4 and TRBJ2-5; D might be TRBD1 (6 bases). This CDR3 has 15 amino acids. The ends were cut back, 4 bases at V and 1 base at J, with 14 bases in the middle. Germline CDR1 and CDR2: SGHNT and YYREEE (reference sequence). In nucleotides, the CDR3 is TGTGCCAGCAGCGGCCCACAGGGCCCCCAAGAGACCCAGTACTTC. It translates to CASSGPQGPQETQYF. The whole variable domain, filled in from reference TRBV5-4 and TRBJ2-5, reads ETGVTQSPTHLIKTRGQQVTLRCSSQSGHNTVSWYQQALGQGPQFIFQYYREEENGRGNFPPRFSGLQFPNYSSELNVNALELDDSALYLCASSGPQGPQETQYFGPGTRLLVL.

This clonotype was observed many times. The V and J genes are TRBV7-2 and TRBJ2-5, with a possible D match to TRBD2 (6 bases). V gave up 5 bases and J gave up 2 bases, with 15 bases separating them. The CDR3 consists of 15 residues. Looked up from germline, CDR1 is SGHTA and CDR2 is FQGNSA. CDR3 coding DNA: TGTGCCAGCAGCCGCCGGGGGAGCGGACAAGAGACCCAGTACTTC. Its protein is CASSRRGSGQETQYF.

This clonotype was recorded many times. The V gene is TRBV10-3, the J gene TRBJ2-7, with a possible D match to TRBD1 (5 bases). Germline CDR1 ENHRY, CDR2 SYGVKD. The ends were cut back, 6 bases at V and 3 bases at J, with 15 bases in the middle. This CDR3 is built from 14 residues. The CDR3 DNA sequence: TGTGCCATCAGCGACGGATCAGGGAACTACGAGCAGTACTTC. It translates to CAISDGSGNYEQYF.

Many counts were recorded for this clonotype. This sequence joins TRBV7-6 and TRBJ1-5; D may be TRBD1 (6 bases). The length of the CDR3 is 15 residues. Trimming pared 5 bases from V and 4 bases from J, leaving 15 bases between. CDR1 is SGHVS, CDR2 FNYEAQ, per germline. This chain's CDR3 is CASSLSGTSNQPQHF. The CDR3 DNA is TGTGCCAGCAGCCTATCCGGGACATCAAATCAGCCCCAGCATTTT. The variable domain in full, with the rest retrieved from reference TRBV7-6 and TRBJ1-5, is GAGVSQSPRYKVTKRGQDVALRCDPISGHVSLYWYRQALGQGPEFLTYFNYEAQQDKSGLPNDRFSAERPEGSISTLTIQRTEQRDSAMYRCASSLSGTSNQPQHFGDGTRLSIL.

This clonotype was detected ten times or more. V gene TRBV24-1 combines with J gene TRBJ1-1; D not certain. Trimming stripped 0 bases from V and 1 base from J, with 2 bases between. The germline V gene encodes CDR1 KGHDR and CDR2 SFDVKD. The CDR3 sequence is 13 residues long. CDR3 protein: CATSDLWNTEAFF. CDR3 bases: TGTGCCACCAGTGATTTGTGGAACACTGAAGCTTTCTTT.

This clonotype was seen many times. The chain combines TRBV20-1 with TRBJ2-5; 9 bases agree with TRBD1. Unmatched junction bases numbered 12, after V lost 6 bases and J lost 4 bases. Germline loops: CDR1 DFQATT, CDR2 SNEGSKA (reference sequence). The CDR3 runs to 15 residues. CDR3 coding DNA: TGCAGTGCCACTGACAGGGGGTATTCGAGAGAGACCCAGTACTTC. Encoded protein: CSATDRGYSRETQYF.

V usage is TRBV6-5 and J usage is TRBJ2-7; tentative D call: TRBD1 (5 bases). This CDR3 contains 14 residues. The V gene's germline CDR1 is MNHEY and CDR2 SVGAGI. V was pared by 3 bases and J by 2 bases, with 11 bases between. The CDR3 spells CASSYDRWTYEQYF. CDR3 DNA sequence: TGTGCCAGCAGTTATGACAGATGGACCTACGAGCAGTACTTC.

This chain joins TRBV5-1 and TRBJ1-1, with a tentative D call TRBD1 (6 bases). Germline lookup yields CDR1 SGHRS and CDR2 YFSETQ. The V gene lost 0 bases and the J gene lost 3 bases, with 12 bases spanning the gap. The CDR3 has 15 amino acids. The CDR3 is CASSLDRVGDTEAFF. CDR3 DNA sequence: TGCGCCAGCAGCTTGGACAGGGTTGGAGACACTGAAGCTTTCTTT.

This clonotype was seen many times. The V call is TRBV7-9, the J call TRBJ2-3; D unresolved. Germline V gene data show CDR1 as SEHNR and CDR2 as FQNEAQ (reference sequence). This CDR3 has 13 amino acids. V lost 1 base to trimming and J lost 4 bases, with 6 bases between them. CDR3 loop: CASSLVGADTQYF. The CDR3, as DNA: TGTGCCAGCAGCTTAGTTGGGGCAGATACGCAGTATTTT.

The V call is TRBV27, the J call TRBJ2-2; 15 bases map to TRBD2. The ends lost 5 bases at V and 5 bases at J; junction bases unmatched: 6. Per germline, CDR1 MNHEY and CDR2 SMNVEV (reference sequence). The CDR3 consists of 17 residues. This chain's CDR3 is CASSIRGTSGGTGELFF. The CDR3 coding sequence is TGTGCCAGCAGTATACGAGGGACTAGCGGGGGGACCGGGGAGCTGTTTTTT.

A few counts support this clonotype. The chain links TRBV3-2 to TRBJ2-1. TRBV3-2 is a known pseudogene. This CDR3 is built from 14 residues. The CDR3 protein is CASSQGWINNEQFF. DNA for the CDR3: TGTGCCAGCAGCCAAGGATGGATCAACAATGAGCAGTTCTTC.

This clonotype has ten or more counts. The J gene is TRBJ1-2, the V gene TRBV7-3; maybe TRBD1 (6 bases). This CDR3 spans 14 amino acids. Germline CDR1 reads SGHTA; CDR2 reads FQGTGA. Trimming stripped 5 bases from V and 3 bases from J, with 13 bases between. The chain's CDR3 is CASSPTGWDYGYTF. Here the CDR3 DNA reads TGTGCCAGCAGCCCAACAGGGTGGGACTATGGCTACACCTTC.

The sample holds a few counts of this clonotype. The rearrangement joins TRBV6-1 to TRBJ1-6, with D unclear. Germline CDR1 is MNHNS and CDR2 is SASEGT. Trimming took off 2 bases at V and 0 bases at J, with 8 bases between the two ends. The CDR3 is 16 amino acids. The CDR3 sequence is CASSESFGSYNSPLHF. DNA for the CDR3: TGTGCCAGCAGTGAATCTTTTGGCTCCTATAATTCACCCCTCCACTTT.

This clonotype appeared many times. The J gene is TRBJ1-1, the V gene TRBV6-2 or TRBV6-3, with D uncertain. Germline CDR1 MNHEY, CDR2 SVGEGT. V lost 1 base to trimming and J lost 0 bases, with 12 bases between them. The CDR3 loop spans 16 amino acids. DNA of the CDR3: TGTGCCAGCAGTTACTACACCCGACGGGTGAACACTGAAGCTTTCTTT. Its protein is CASSYYTRRVNTEAFF.

This clonotype showed up just a few times. The rearrangement joins TRBV14 to TRBJ2-6; no firm D call. V was clipped by 8 bases and J by 1 base, with 12 bases between them. Germline loops: CDR1 SGHDN, CDR2 FVKESK. The CDR3 is made up of 15 amino acids. DNA of the CDR3: TGTGCCAGCCACAGCTACCGATCTGGGGCCAACGTCCTGACTTTC. Translating it yields CASHSYRSGANVLTF.

This clonotype was detected a few times. The gene calls are TRBV6-5 and TRBJ1-6; a possible D gene is TRBD1 (6 bases). Trimming pared 0 bases from V and 9 bases from J, leaving 12 bases between. This CDR3 is built from 15 residues. Germline-derived CDR1 and CDR2 are MNHEY and SVGAGI. CDR3 region: CASSYSQGRASPLHF. The CDR3 bases are TGTGCCAGCAGTTACTCACAGGGCCGGGCTTCACCCCTCCACTTT.

Ten or more counts support this clonotype. The CDR3 nucleotides are TGTGCCAGCAGCCAAGATTTACTAGCGGGGGGCGAAGATACGCAGTATTTT. Encoded protein: CASSQDLLAGGEDTQYF. The chain has TRBV3-1 and TRBJ2-3, with TRBD2 identical over 12 bases. The CDR3 spans 17 residues. The V gene's germline CDR1 is LGHDT and CDR2 YNNKEL (reference sequence). V shed 0 bases and J 5 bases; nucleotides not matched to a gene: 6.

This clonotype was counted at least ten times. The chain uses TRBV15 and TRBJ1-1; possible D gene TRBD1, 5 bases. V lost 2 bases, J lost 12 bases, and 13 bases lay in between. Germline lookup yields CDR1 LNHNV and CDR2 YYDKDF (reference sequence). The CDR3 is 12 amino acids. The DNA for the CDR3 is TGTGCCACCAGCAGACGGAGGGGTAATTCTTTCTTT. Translated, it gives CATSRRRGNSFF.

This clonotype was seen a handful of times. The chain is built from TRBV7-2 and TRBJ2-3, with 14 bases identical to TRBD2. Trimming removed 3 bases from V and 9 bases from J; junction bases left unmatched: 11. CDR3 size: 17 residues. Per germline, CDR1 SGHTA and CDR2 FQGNSA. The CDR3 coding sequence is TGTGCCAGCAGCTTTGGGACTAGCGGGAGTCGAGTTCAGACGCAGTATTTT. It yields the protein CASSFGTSGSRVQTQYF.

This clonotype was seen repeatedly, ten times or more. The V gene is TRBV5-4, the J gene TRBJ2-1; tentatively, D is TRBD2 (5 bases). The CDR3 consists of 13 residues. CDR1 SGHNT and CDR2 YYREEE come from the germline V gene (reference sequence). V lost 4 bases to trimming and J lost 9 bases, with 14 bases between them. The chain's CDR3 is CASSGDYPSEQFF. CDR3 nucleotides: TGTGCCAGCAGCGGAGACTATCCGAGTGAGCAGTTCTTC.

This clonotype was detected ten times or more. The chain has TRBV7-3 and TRBJ1-1; 7 bases agree with TRBD1. This CDR3 is 13 amino acids long. Losses at the gene ends were 5 bases for V and 4 bases for J; bases not matched to a gene: 4. Germline assignment: CDR1 SGHTA and CDR2 FQGTGA. In DNA form, the CDR3 reads TGTGCCAGCAGCCCCTCAGGGGGCACTGAAGCTTTCTTT. Protein product: CASSPSGGTEAFF.

This rearrangement joins TRBV6-2 or TRBV6-3 to TRBJ2-7, with D perhaps assigned TRBD1 or TRBD2 (5 bases each). With 5 bases removed from V and 5 bases from J, the gap between germline ends came to 16 bases. There are 14 residues in the CDR3. Germline loops: CDR1 MNHEY, CDR2 SVGEGT. CDR3 sequence reads: CASSGPGTADEQYF. The CDR3 nucleotides are TGTGCCAGCAGTGGCCCCGGGACCGCTGACGAGCAGTACTTC.

This clonotype has a count of ten or more. The rearrangement links TRBV29-1 to TRBJ2-1, with D perhaps matching TRBD1 (5 bases). This CDR3 is built from 13 residues. Germline values: CDR1 SQVTM, CDR2 ANQGSEA. The CDR3 here is CSVRMRKRGEQFF. The CDR3 DNA reads as TGCAGTGTCCGCATGAGAAAAAGGGGAGAGCAGTTCTTC.

The chain uses TRBV5-1 and TRBJ1-2; 9 nucleotides match TRBD1. The CDR3 has 15 residues. Germline lookup yields CDR1 SGHRS and CDR2 YFSETQ. J lost 4 bases, V lost 0 bases, and 4 bases had no gene match. In DNA form, the CDR3 reads TGCGCCAGCAGCTTGGCTGGACAGGGGACCTATGGCTACACCTTC. Protein sequence: CASSLAGQGTYGYTF.

The chain links TRBV9 to TRBJ2-1; 11 positions agree with TRBD2. Germline V lookup: CDR1 SGDLS, CDR2 YYNGEE. The CDR3 extends over 16 amino acids. After removal of 0 bases from V and 7 bases from J, the junction contained 6 bases not matched to a gene. DNA of the CDR3: TGTGCCAGCAGCGTAGGGCTAGCGGGAGGAGTGAATGAGCAGTTCTTC. Protein: CASSVGLAGGVNEQFF.

This clonotype was seen a handful of times. The chain is built from TRBV20-1 and TRBJ2-2; no firm D call. The CDR3 is 13 amino acids. V shed 5 bases and J shed 4 bases, with 11 bases lying between them. The V gene's germline CDR1 is DFQATT and CDR2 SNEGSKA (reference sequence). The CDR3 nucleotides read TGCAGTGCTCTCAGCTCTATCACCGGGGAGCTGTTTTTT. Translated, it gives CSALSSITGELFF.

This clonotype appeared many times. The genes are TRBV20-1 and TRBJ1-5; D possibly corresponds to TRBD1 (5 bases). Trimming removed 3 bases from V and 0 bases from J, with 9 bases in between. The CDR3 is made up of 14 amino acids. Germline V gene data show CDR1 as DFQATT and CDR2 as SNEGSKA (reference sequence). CDR3 residues: CSARRQYSNQPQHF. The CDR3 DNA reads TGCAGTGCTAGGAGACAGTATAGCAATCAGCCCCAGCATTTT.